The 9 T cell receptor beta chains listed next were all sequenced from one sample in a study of human T cells and chemical hapten exposure. TCRdb called the RACE reads again in MiXCR, with one record for every CDR3 protein. Among more than 95,000 distinct CDR3 sequences listed, around 10% were seen once. Time point meaning: patch test 1, 2 weeks after DPC sensitization. Described treatment: therapeutic diphenylcyclopropenone sensitization with weekly scalp DPC. The sample was whole blood, taken in connection with sensitization to the hapten diphenylcyclopropenone (DPC). The source is a woman in her 50s with alopecia areata. Some clones in this sample may be carry-over from other donors' samples.

The CDR3 nucleotides are TGTGCCAGCAGCTTAGGAGTGTCTAGCGGAGCGGCCTACGAGCAGTACTTC. It encodes CASSLGVSSGAAYEQYF. This chain connects TRBV11-3 to TRBJ2-7; the match to TRBD2 covers 7 bases. The CDR3 runs 17 residues. The V gene's germline CDR1 is SGHNT and CDR2 YENEEA. The V and J ends lost 1 base and 2 bases, in that order; junction bases with no gene match: 11.

A few counts support this clonotype. This chain connects TRBV27 to TRBJ2-7; a possible D gene is TRBD1 (6 bases). V was shortened by 9 bases and J by 6 bases, with 15 bases between the two germline ends. The CDR3 contains 12 residues. Looked up from germline, CDR1 is MNHEY and CDR2 is SMNVEV (reference sequence). CDR3 DNA sequence: TGTGCCAGTACGACAGGATTCGGCGAGCAGTACTTC. As protein: CASTTGFGEQYF.

This clonotype was counted between two and nine times. The chain's CDR3 is CASRTTGTSGYNEQFF. CDR3 sequence (DNA): TGTGCCAGCAGGACGACCGGGACTAGCGGCTACAATGAGCAGTTCTTC. The chain has TRBV12-3 or TRBV12-4 and TRBJ2-1; 11 bases are shared with TRBD2. This CDR3 comprises 16 residues. V gave up 6 bases and J gave up 3 bases; unmatched junction bases: 7.

The sample holds a few counts of this clonotype. V and J are TRBV12-3 or TRBV12-4 and TRBJ2-1; D not certain. V shed 3 bases and J shed 3 bases, with 6 bases lying between them. The CDR3 length is 13 residues. The CDR3: CASSFKGYNEQFF. The CDR3, as DNA: TGTGCCAGCAGTTTTAAGGGCTACAATGAGCAGTTCTTC.

This clonotype was counted at least ten times. The chain employs TRBV7-9 and TRBJ1-4; tentative D call: TRBD1 (5 bases). Trimming stripped 1 base from V and 8 bases from J, with 17 bases between. This CDR3 spans 16 amino acids. Germline loops: CDR1 SEHNR, CDR2 FQNEAQ (reference sequence). CDR3 coding DNA: TGTGCCAGCAGCTTAGGGGAAGCGCGGGGCAGAGAAAAACTGTTTTTT. It translates to CASSLGEARGREKLFF.

The V and J genes are TRBV6-5 and TRBJ1-4, with a tentative D call TRBD1 (5 bases). From germline, CDR1 is MNHEY and CDR2 SVGAGI. The CDR3 is 15 amino acids. V lost 1 base, J lost 5 bases, and 11 bases lay in between. CDR3 amino acids: CASSYFRRANEKLFF. The CDR3 DNA reads TGTGCCAGCAGTTACTTTCGCAGGGCCAATGAAAAACTGTTTTTT.

This clonotype was recorded many times. The gene calls are TRBV29-1 and TRBJ2-5; 12 nucleotides align to TRBD2. Looked up from germline, CDR1 is SQVTM and CDR2 is ANQGSEA. The CDR3 sequence is 13 residues long. In DNA, the CDR3 is TGCACCTACGGACTAGCGGGAAGGGGGACCCAGTACTTC. Translating it yields CTYGLAGRGTQYF.

This chain connects TRBV2 to TRBJ1-6, with TRBD1 as a possible D gene (6 bases). The germline gives CDR1 SNHLY, CDR2 FYNNEI. The CDR3 contains 13 residues. V was trimmed by 8 bases and J by 15 bases, leaving 20 bases between them. CDR3 amino acids: CASAGHLFPSLHF. CDR3 in DNA: TGTGCCAGCGCGGGACATTTGTTTCCCAGCCTCCACTTT.

A few counts support this clonotype. The chain recombines TRBV12-3 or TRBV12-4 with TRBJ1-1, with D uncertain. This CDR3 comprises 15 residues. V gave up 2 bases and J gave up 0 bases, with 10 bases separating them. The CDR3 loop reads CASSLLSGVNTEAFF. The CDR3 region has the DNA TGTGCCAGCAGTTTATTGTCTGGGGTGAACACTGAAGCTTTCTTT.